A selection of T cell receptor beta chains follows, all from one sample in a study of blood T cell repertoires in COVID-19. The assay was immunoSEQ multiplex PCR, and TCRdb's table has in-frame clones only and misses some. The sample lists approximately 120,000 clones, about 83% occurring once. Input material: peripheral blood. These receptors were collected from a human donor in a cohort sampled during active COVID-19. Both conserved end residues are part of each CDR3. D genes are given only for firm matches. Not all rows give a size; the values are once, few, many and, for expanded clones, a class.

d_gene: -; v_gene: TRBV28; abundance: -; j_gene: TRBJ1-3; CDR3aa: CASSWSSGNTIYF; CDR3nt: TGTGCCAGCAGTTGGAGCTCTGGAAACACCATATATTTT
d_gene: -; v_gene: TRBV27; abundance: -; j_gene: TRBJ2-1; CDR3aa: CASSLLSVSYNEQFF; CDR3nt: TGTGCCAGCAGTTTACTAAGTGTCTCCTACAATGAGCAGTTCTTC
d_gene: TRBD2; v_gene: TRBV9; abundance: -; j_gene: TRBJ2-3; CDR3aa: CASSSQPGLAAGTQYF; CDR3nt: TGTGCCAGCAGCTCACAGCCGGGACTAGCTGCAGGTACGCAGTATTTT
d_gene: -; v_gene: TRBV5-1; abundance: once; j_gene: TRBJ2-7; CDR3aa: CASSSGLDYEQYF; CDR3nt: TGCGCCAGCAGCTCTGGACTGGATTACGAGCAGTACTTC
d_gene: -; v_gene: TRBV27; abundance: once; j_gene: TRBJ2-7; CDR3aa: CASSLQGSSYEQYF; CDR3nt: TGTGCCAGCAGTTTACAGGGGAGCTCCTACGAGCAGTACTTC
d_gene: TRBD1; v_gene: TRBV5-4; abundance: -; j_gene: TRBJ1-2; CDR3aa: CASSLFTGQGNYGYTF; CDR3nt: TGTGCCAGCAGCTTGTTTACGGGACAGGGGAACTATGGCTACACCTTC
d_gene: -; v_gene: TRBV25-1; abundance: -; j_gene: TRBJ2-3; CDR3aa: CASSDSQYTDTQYF; CDR3nt: TGTGCCAGCAGTGATTCCCAGTACACAGATACGCAGTATTTT
d_gene: TRBD2; v_gene: TRBV12-5; abundance: -; j_gene: TRBJ2-1; CDR3aa: CASGLQFSGRAVF; CDR3nt: TGTGCTAGTGGTTTACAATTTAGCGGGAGGGCGGTCTTC
d_gene: TRBD2; v_gene: TRBV27; abundance: -; j_gene: TRBJ2-3; CDR3aa: CASSWGWVAGGWDTQYF; CDR3nt: TGTGCCAGCAGTTGGGGTTGGGTAGCGGGAGGGTGGGATACGCAGTATTTT
d_gene: TRBD1; v_gene: TRBV6-5; abundance: -; j_gene: TRBJ2-7; CDR3aa: CASRDRSYEQYF; CDR3nt: TGTGCCAGCAGGGACAGGTCCTACGAGCAGTACTTC
d_gene: -; v_gene: TRBV18; abundance: -; j_gene: TRBJ2-7; CDR3aa: CASSAQGYRDEQYF; CDR3nt: TGTGCCAGCTCAGCGCAGGGGTATCGCGACGAGCAGTACTTC
d_gene: TRBD2; v_gene: TRBV4-1; abundance: -; j_gene: TRBJ2-1; CDR3aa: CASSQDLAGGSNEQFF; CDR3nt: TGCGCCAGCAGCCAAGATCTCGCGGGAGGGAGCAATGAGCAGTTCTTC
d_gene: TRBD2; v_gene: TRBV19; abundance: -; j_gene: TRBJ2-1; CDR3aa: CASSSVGLAGGKRYNEQFF; CDR3nt: TGTGCCAGTAGCTCGGTTGGACTAGCGGGAGGGAAGCGCTACAATGAGCAGTTCTTC
d_gene: -; v_gene: TRBV6-5; abundance: once; j_gene: TRBJ2-2; CDR3aa: CASRVEGLSTGELFF; CDR3nt: TGTGCCAGCAGGGTTGAGGGCCTGAGTACCGGGGAGCTGTTTTTT
d_gene: TRBD1; v_gene: TRBV10-1; abundance: -; j_gene: TRBJ1-5; CDR3aa: CASSKAGGQPQHF; CDR3nt: TGCGCCAGCAGTAAGGCAGGGGGGCAGCCCCAGCATTTT
d_gene: -; v_gene: TRBV14; abundance: -; j_gene: TRBJ1-2; CDR3aa: CASSHSRVNYGYTF; CDR3nt: TGTGCCAGCAGCCACTCCCGGGTAAACTATGGCTACACCTTC
d_gene: -; v_gene: TRBV14; abundance: once; j_gene: TRBJ1-2; CDR3aa: CASSLTPARGGYGYTF; CDR3nt: TGTGCCAGCAGCCTAACCCCGGCGAGGGGAGGGTATGGCTACACCTTC
d_gene: -; v_gene: TRBV27; abundance: -; j_gene: TRBJ1-2; CDR3aa: CASSKDRSYGYTF; CDR3nt: TGTGCCAGCAGCAAGGACAGAAGCTATGGCTACACCTTC
d_gene: TRBD2; v_gene: TRBV4-1; abundance: -; j_gene: TRBJ2-3; CDR3aa: CASSQPLAADTQYF; CDR3nt: TGCGCCAGCAGCCAACCCCTAGCGGCAGATACGCAGTATTTT
d_gene: TRBD1; v_gene: TRBV6-5; abundance: -; j_gene: TRBJ1-5; CDR3aa: CASRTGGQPQHF; CDR3nt: TGTGCCAGCAGGACAGGGGGTCAGCCCCAGCATTTT